This TCR beta chain is drawn from a study of CD4 and CD8 cells across lung adenocarcinoma regions. The patients had localized lung adenocarcinoma, a non-small cell subtype. TCRdb independently ran MiXCR on the PCR reads; one entry per CDR3 protein. The sample has some 20,000 distinct CDR3 sequences, around 50% seen once. Of note for this clonotype: The CDR3 carries no conserved terminal phenylalanine or tryptophan, so it likely arises from a read error. Because the CDR3's place on the DNA is in doubt, the DNA is left out and the CDR3 is given as listed by TCRdb.

The germline CDR1 and CDR2 sequences are LGHNT and FRNRAP. The CDR3 comprises 23 residues, both ends counted. The TCR comes from a female donor with lung adenocarcinoma. The CD4 and CD8 labels of this study may be unreliable. The chain uses TRBV12-5 and TRBJ2-1; the table assigns TRBD1, which was not confirmed against the DNA. Material for sequencing was CD8+ T cells from the center of a lung tumor. The CDR3 is CATLAPCTYHPLFASAIHPAPSI.